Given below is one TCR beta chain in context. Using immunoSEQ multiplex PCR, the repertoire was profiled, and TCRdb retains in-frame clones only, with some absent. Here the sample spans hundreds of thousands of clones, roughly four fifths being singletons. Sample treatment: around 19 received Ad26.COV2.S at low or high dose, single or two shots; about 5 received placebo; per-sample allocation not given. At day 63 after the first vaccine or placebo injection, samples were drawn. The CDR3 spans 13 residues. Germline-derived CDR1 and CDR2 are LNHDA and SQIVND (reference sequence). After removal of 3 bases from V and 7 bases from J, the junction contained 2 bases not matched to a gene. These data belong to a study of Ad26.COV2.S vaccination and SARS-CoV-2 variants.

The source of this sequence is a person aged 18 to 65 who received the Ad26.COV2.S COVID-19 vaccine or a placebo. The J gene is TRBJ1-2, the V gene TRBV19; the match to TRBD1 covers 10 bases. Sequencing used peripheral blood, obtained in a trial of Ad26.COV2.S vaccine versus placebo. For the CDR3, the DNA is TGTGCCAGTAGTATGAGACAGGGGGCTGGCTACACCTTC. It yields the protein CASSMRQGAGYTF.